This T cell receptor (beta chain) was sequenced in a study of CD8+CD57+ T cells in acquired aplastic anemia. Germline CDR1 SGHTA, CDR2 FQGTGA. Trimming took 5 bases from V and 4 from J, leaving 8 bases between them. The CDR3 spans 13 residues. For CDR3 and TCR beta VDJ profiling, genomic DNA was the template used. Using its own MiXCR run on the reads, TCRdb lists one record per CDR3 protein. The data contain about 160,000 distinct CDR3 sequences, approximately 40% of them singletons. This clonotype has just a few counts. This receptor was obtained from a human donor in good health. Sequencing used sorted CD4+, CD8+, or CD8+CD57+ T cells (not recorded which) from PBMCs. The chain employs TRBV7-3 and TRBJ2-2; no firm D call. CDR3 coding DNA: TGTGCCAGCAGCCCAGATGGCACCGGGGAGCTGTTTTTT. It yields the protein CASSPDGTGELFF.